The present TCR beta chain was sequenced within a study of PD-L1 blockade in urothelial cancer. For the study at large: About 90% of the 29 patients comprised males who had bladder-origin urothelial cancer. T cells were recovered from blood samples at a median of roughly 150,000.

TCRdb's copy holds only in-frame clones and misses some; the assay was immunoSEQ multiplex PCR. The data hold more than 35,000 clones, with about four fifths observed a single time. The CDR3 is 17 amino acids. V was trimmed by 1 base and J by 7 bases, leaving 23 bases between them. Germline CDR1 reads SEHNR; CDR2 reads FQNEAQ (reference sequence). A note on this clone: Its antigen remains unidentified.

Findings and limits, study-wide: The study found that durable-benefit patients expanded tumor-associated blood clones more at 3 weeks.

The rearrangement joins TRBV7-9 to TRBJ2-7, with a possible D match to TRBD2 (6 bases). This TCR was sampled from an older man with urothelial cancer. The sample in question was PBMCs, obtained around atezolizumab (anti-PD-L1) treatment. The CDR3 bases are TGTGCCAGCAGCTTAGGCGGGGTGGCTAGCAGCCTTAGTGAGCAGTACTTC. Its protein product is CASSLGGVASSLSEQYF.